The 32 T cell receptor beta chains in this list originate from one sample, sequenced in a study of blood T cell repertoires in COVID-19 (dated by TCRdb to about 2020). To prepare the library, the immunoSEQ multiplex PCR assay was applied. This immuneACCESS table, as held by TCRdb, lists in-frame sequences with V and J called but not all clones. Of the missing ones, under half trace to an unresolved V gene in checked studies; the others have no known cause. Counted in this sample were 150,000 to 200,000 clones; 84% of them appeared once. Approximately 8.4% of the sample rests with the top ten. The sequencing input was PBMCs or T cells enriched from blood (not recorded which). The receptor source for this set is a woman in her fifties or sixties who had recovered from COVID-19.

The CDR3 protein is CASSTRGQGARYNEQFF. The CDR3 DNA reads as TGCGCCAGCAGCACCCGCGGACAGGGGGCCAGATACAATGAGCAGTTCTTC. The gene calls are TRBV4-3 and TRBJ2-1; 11 nucleotides align to TRBD1. Unmatched junction bases numbered 10, after V lost 5 bases and J lost 4 bases. Germline V gene sequence: CDR1 LGHNA, CDR2 YSLEER. The CDR3 is 17 amino acids.

The chain carries TRBV6-5 and TRBJ2-7, with TRBD2 matching over 13 bases. The CDR3 is 15 amino acids. Germline CDR1 and CDR2: MNHEY and SVGAGI. V gave up 6 bases and J gave up 3 bases; unmatched junction bases: 5. The CDR3 DNA follows: TGTGCCAGCAGGCGCGGGACTAGCGGGGTCTACGAGCAGTACTTC. It is translated as CASRRGTSGVYEQYF.

This clone showed up just once. This chain connects TRBV9 to TRBJ1-2; 8 nucleotides align to TRBD1. V lost 3 bases and J lost 7; bases outside the gene matches: 11. Germline V CDR1 and CDR2: SGDLS, YYNGEE. The CDR3 runs to 15 residues. The CDR3 nucleotides read TGTGCCAGCAGCGGATCCGGGACAGGAATCTTTGGCTACACCTTC. It is translated as CASSGSGTGIFGYTF.

This chain connects TRBV7-2 to TRBJ1-5; maybe TRBD1 (5 bases). The CDR3 length is 16 residues. V gave up 0 bases and J gave up 2 bases, with 11 bases separating them. The V gene's germline CDR1 is SGHTA and CDR2 FQGNSA. The CDR3 coding sequence is TGTGCCAGCAGCTTAGCAGGGGAAATTGGCAATCAGCCCCAGCATTTT. It codes for CASSLAGEIGNQPQHF.

The chain uses TRBV4-3 and TRBJ1-2; 8 bases match TRBD1. Germline assignment: CDR1 LGHNA and CDR2 YSLEER. This CDR3 has 13 residues. Trimming removed 6 bases from V and 5 bases from J; junction bases left unmatched: 5. CDR3 in amino acids: CASSRTGSYGYTF. The CDR3 DNA reads TGCGCCAGCAGTCGGACAGGGTCGTATGGCTACACCTTC.

V is TRBV25-1 and J is TRBJ2-1, with TRBD2 matching over 7 bases. J was trimmed by 2 bases and V by 6 bases; bases with no gene match: 7. This CDR3 spans 15 amino acids. Germline V gene sequence: CDR1 MGHDK, CDR2 SYGVNS. The CDR3, as DNA: TGTGCCAGCAGGGTAGCGGGCGAAGCCTACAATGAGCAGTTCTTC. Protein sequence: CASRVAGEAYNEQFF.

This clone has a handful of counts. V usage is TRBV11-2 and J usage is TRBJ2-3, with TRBD2 matching over 11 bases. V lost 1 base to trimming and J lost 5 bases; unmatched junction nucleotides: 8. Germline CDR1 reads SGHAT; CDR2 reads FQNNGV. The CDR3 length is 17 residues. The CDR3 sequence: CASSLVVAGGLRDTQYF. The CDR3 DNA is TGTGCCAGCAGCTTAGTGGTAGCGGGGGGGCTGAGAGATACGCAGTATTTT.

V usage is TRBV4-2 and J usage is TRBJ2-2; 9 nucleotides line up with TRBD1. The CDR3 is 15 residues long. CDR1 and CDR2 (germline): LGHNA, YNFKEQ. Unmatched junction bases numbered 2, after V lost 0 bases and J lost 6 bases. As DNA, the CDR3 is TGTGCCAGCAGCCAAGAGACAGGGGGGGCCGGGGAGCTGTTTTTT. It codes for CASSQETGGAGELFF.

The chain joins TRBV7-8 to TRBJ2-1; a possible D gene is TRBD1 (6 bases). The CDR3 extends over 14 amino acids. The germline V and J ends were trimmed by 5 bases and 8 bases, with 16 bases remaining between them. The V gene's germline CDR1 is SGHVS and CDR2 FQNEAQ. Here the CDR3 reads CASSEAGVHYEQFF. In nucleotides, the CDR3 is TGTGCCAGCAGCGAGGCAGGGGTGCATTATGAGCAGTTCTTC. The full variable domain, rest sourced from reference TRBV7-8 and TRBJ2-1, is GAGVSQSPRYKVAKRGQDVALRCDPISGHVSLFWYQQALGQGPEFLTYFQNEAQLDKSGLPSDRFFAERPEGSVSTLKIQRTQQEDSAVYLCASSEAGVHYEQFFGPGTRLTVL.

The chain links TRBV7-9 to TRBJ2-7; the D gene is possibly TRBD1 (6 bases). V was clipped by 8 bases and J by 4 bases, with 18 bases between them. The germline gives CDR1 SEHNR, CDR2 FQNEAQ (reference sequence). CDR3 length: 14 residues. The CDR3 bases are TGTGCCAGCGGGTCCAGACAGGACCTGTACGAGCAGTACTTC. It is translated as CASGSRQDLYEQYF. Using reference TRBV7-9 and TRBJ2-7 for the parts outside the CDR3, the full variable domain is DTGVSQNPRHKITKRGQNVTFRCDPISEHNRLYWYRQTLGQGPEFLTYFQNEAQLEKSRLLSDRFSAERPKGSFSTLEIQRTEQGDSAMYLCASGSRQDLYEQYFGPGTRLTVT.

The chain is built from TRBV12-3 or TRBV12-4 and TRBJ2-7, with D unclear. The CDR3 has 12 amino acids. Trimming cost V 4 bases and J 6 bases, with 10 bases left between them. The CDR3 here is CASSSGSFEQYF. The CDR3 DNA sequence: TGTGCCAGCAGTTCAGGTAGTTTCGAGCAGTACTTC.

The rearrangement joins TRBV5-5 to TRBJ2-7; D is undetermined. Germline V lookup: CDR1 SGHKS, CDR2 YYEKEE (reference sequence). Trimming stripped 1 base from V and 6 bases from J, with 11 bases between. The CDR3 spans 13 residues. The CDR3 spells CASSLIAPPEQYF. In nucleotides, the CDR3 is TGTGCCAGCAGCTTGATAGCTCCCCCCGAGCAGTACTTC.

The chain employs TRBV9 and TRBJ1-4; D gene uncertain. This CDR3 comprises 16 residues. V was shortened by 2 bases and J by 6 bases, with 17 bases between the two germline ends. Germline CDR1 is SGDLS and CDR2 is YYNGEE. The CDR3 nucleotides are TGTGCCAGCAGCGTGTCCGGACGTCCGAGGGATGAAAAACTGTTTTTT. Amino acid sequence: CASSVSGRPRDEKLFF.

V gene TRBV29-1 combines with J gene TRBJ2-2, with D possibly TRBD2 on 6 matching bases. The length of the CDR3 is 13 residues. V shed 4 bases and J shed 7 bases, with 13 bases lying between them. Germline V gene lookup returns CDR1 SQVTM and CDR2 ANQGSEA. The CDR3 bases are TGCAGCGTTGTACTTCGGGGAGGCGGGGAGCTGTTTTTT. It specifies CSVVLRGGGELFF.

The CDR3 region is CASSQQMNTEAFF. The CDR3 DNA reads as TGTGCCAGCAGCCAACAAATGAACACTGAAGCTTTCTTT. The rearrangement uses TRBV14 and TRBJ1-1; D remains unclear. The CDR3 is 13 residues long. Germline lookup yields CDR1 SGHDN and CDR2 FVKESK. The V end was cut by 2 bases, the J end by 0 bases, with 4 bases between.

The chain joins TRBV27 to TRBJ2-7, with 10 bases aligning to TRBD2. With 5 bases clipped from V and 2 bases from J, the junction kept 6 bases outside the gene matches. Germline V gene lookup returns CDR1 MNHEY and CDR2 SMNVEV (reference sequence). CDR3 length: 15 amino acids. For the CDR3, the DNA is TGTGCCAGCAGTCCTCTAGCGGGAGACGCCTACGAGCAGTACTTC. This codes for CASSPLAGDAYEQYF.

This clone was counted a few times. The CDR3 DNA reads as TGTGCCAGCAGTTACACAGGGAGTAACGGCTACACCTTC. This sequence encodes CASSYTGSNGYTF. The chain is built from TRBV6-5 and TRBJ1-2; D possibly corresponds to TRBD1 (6 bases). The V and J ends lost 2 bases and 8 bases respectively, with 12 bases between them. CDR1 is MNHEY and CDR2 is SVGAGI in the germline V gene. The CDR3 runs to 13 residues.

The chain combines TRBV9 with TRBJ1-3; perhaps TRBD1 as D (5 bases). V was pared by 0 bases and J by 2 bases, with 12 bases between. CDR1 and CDR2 (germline): SGDLS, YYNGEE. CDR3 length: 16 amino acids. The CDR3 reads CASSVDGAATGNTIYF. The CDR3 bases are TGTGCCAGCAGCGTAGATGGGGCCGCTACTGGAAACACCATATATTTT.

This clone turned up a few times. The chain combines TRBV5-1 with TRBJ1-6; 8 positions match TRBD1. V dropped 1 base and J dropped 7; count of bases not matched to a gene: 1. The CDR3 is 14 amino acids. Germline CDR1 and CDR2: SGHRS and YFSETQ. The CDR3 sequence: CASSLSGGNSPLHF. The CDR3 bases are TGCGCCAGCAGCTTGTCAGGGGGCAATTCACCCCTCCACTTT.

The J gene is TRBJ2-2, the V gene TRBV12-5, with D perhaps matching TRBD2 (6 bases). Trimming removed 5 bases from V and 5 bases from J, with 27 bases in between. CDR3 length: 19 residues. Germline CDR1 reads LGHNT; CDR2 reads FRNRAP. CDR3: CASGPYSGLAPTGTGELFF. CDR3 DNA: TGTGCTAGTGGTCCATATAGCGGACTGGCCCCTACTGGGACCGGGGAGCTGTTTTTT.

This CDR3 reads CASSPTGSSGNTIYF. The DNA of the CDR3 is TGTGCCAGCAGCCCGACAGGGAGCTCTGGAAACACCATATATTTT. This chain links TRBV5-4 with TRBJ1-3, with 7 bases fitting TRBD1. Germline V gene sequence: CDR1 SGHNT, CDR2 YYREEE (reference sequence). The V segment lost 4 bases and the J segment 0 bases; nucleotides outside the gene matches: 4. The CDR3 loop spans 15 amino acids.

The chain is built from TRBV19 and TRBJ1-4; tentatively, D is TRBD1 (6 bases). This CDR3 contains 16 residues. V lost 3 bases and J 3 bases, leaving 14 bases between the germline ends. Germline V CDR1 and CDR2: LNHDA, SQIVND (reference sequence). This CDR3 is CASSITTQGANEKLFF. For the CDR3, the DNA is TGTGCCAGTAGTATCACGACACAGGGCGCTAATGAAAAACTGTTTTTT.

The CDR3 sequence is CASSLGGAIRSPLHF. DNA for the CDR3: TGTGCCAGCAGTTTAGGGGGGGCGATTCGGTCACCCCTCCACTTT. This chain uses TRBV28 with TRBJ1-6; D possibly corresponds to TRBD1 (6 bases). V gave up 2 bases and J gave up 10 bases, with 15 bases separating them. In germline, CDR1 is MDHEN, CDR2 SYDVKM. The CDR3 spans 15 residues.

The V call is TRBV18, the J call TRBJ1-5; D remains ambiguous. Trimming removed 2 bases from V and 3 bases from J, with 8 bases in between. Germline V gene lookup returns CDR1 KGHSH and CDR2 LQKENI. CDR3 length: 14 residues. CDR3: CASSPGPLNQPQHF. The CDR3 coding sequence is TGTGCCAGCTCACCAGGCCCGCTCAATCAGCCCCAGCATTTT.

CDR3 coding DNA: TGTGCCAGCTCACCGGACAGCGGTCTACGAAAACTGTTTTTT. Amino acid sequence: CASSPDSGLRKLFF. The chain has TRBV18 and TRBJ1-4, with a tentative D call TRBD1 (6 bases). Germline-derived CDR1 and CDR2 are KGHSH and LQKENI. The V and J ends lost 3 bases and 10 bases respectively, with 15 bases between them. This CDR3 region has 14 residues.

The CDR3 is CASSGPGNTIYF. CDR3 coding DNA: TGTGCCAGTTCTGGCCCCGGAAACACCATATATTTT. The J gene is TRBJ1-3, the V gene TRBV19; the D is unclear. Germline assignment: CDR1 LNHDA and CDR2 SQIVND (reference sequence). Trimming took off 8 bases at V and 4 bases at J, with 9 bases between the two ends. This CDR3 comprises 12 residues.

The chain combines TRBV7-9 with TRBJ2-7, with 10 bases aligning to TRBD1. The CDR3 length is 16 residues. V was clipped by 5 bases and J by 5 bases; unmatched bases: 12. Per germline, CDR1 SEHNR and CDR2 FQNEAQ (reference sequence). The CDR3: CASSRWTGTGENEQYF. The CDR3 region has the DNA TGTGCCAGCAGCCGATGGACGGGGACAGGGGAAAACGAGCAGTACTTC. The full variable domain, rest sourced from reference TRBV7-9 and TRBJ2-7, is DTGVSQNPRHKITKRGQNVTFRCDPISEHNRLYWYRQTLGQGPEFLTYFQNEAQLEKSRLLSDRFSAERPKGSFSTLEIQRTEQGDSAMYLCASSRWTGTGENEQYFGPGTRLTVT.

The rearrangement uses TRBV2 and TRBJ2-7, with D possibly being TRBD2 (6 bases). This CDR3 has 13 residues. V was trimmed by 6 bases and J by 2 bases, leaving 11 bases between them. In germline, CDR1 is SNHLY, CDR2 FYNNEI. CDR3 coding DNA: TGTGCCAGCAGAAGGGACTTAGCCTACGAGCAGTACTTC. This encodes CASRRDLAYEQYF.

This clone was seen more than once but under ten times. This chain links TRBV6-5 with TRBJ1-1, with TRBD1 matching over 9 bases. Germline CDR1 is MNHEY and CDR2 is SVGAGI. The CDR3 runs 14 residues. V lost 6 bases, J lost 10 bases, and 12 bases stayed unmatched. This CDR3 reads CASSWRDRDSSAFF. The CDR3 nucleotides read TGTGCCAGCAGCTGGAGGGACAGGGATTCATCAGCTTTCTTT.

The chain links TRBV7-3 to TRBJ2-1, with 8 bases lining up with TRBD1. The germline V gene has CDR1 SGHTA and CDR2 FQGTGA. The CDR3 covers 16 residues. V lost 5 bases to trimming and J lost 7 bases; unmatched junction nucleotides: 13. The CDR3 DNA follows: TGTGCCAGCAGCCCTCAGGGGGCAGGTTTGCGGAATGAGCAGTTCTTC. Its protein product is CASSPQGAGLRNEQFF.

The gene calls are TRBV29-1 and TRBJ2-3; D is ambiguous. This CDR3 spans 11 amino acids. Germline assignment: CDR1 SQVTM and CDR2 ANQGSEA. V was pared by 2 bases and J by 5 bases, with 5 bases between. The CDR3 loop reads CSVEFLDTQYF. CDR3 coding DNA: TGCAGCGTTGAATTTCTAGATACGCAGTATTTT.

The CDR3 here is CASSENPGNTEAFF. The CDR3 nucleotides read TGTGCCAGCAGTGAAAATCCAGGGAACACTGAAGCTTTCTTT. The V and J genes are TRBV2 and TRBJ1-1; no definite D call. V lost 2 bases to trimming and J lost 1 base, with 8 bases between them. CDR1 is SNHLY, CDR2 FYNNEI, per germline. The CDR3 loop spans 14 amino acids.